The 17 T cell receptor beta chains below come from one sample, sequenced in a study of blood T cell repertoires in COVID-19 (dated by TCRdb to about 2020). Libraries were constructed by the immunoSEQ multiplex PCR assay. TCRdb re-hosts the immuneACCESS table, in-frame sequences only. Its copies lack some clones; in the studies checked, an unresolved V gene accounts for under half of them, and the cause for the rest is not known. Recorded for this sample are approximately 380,000 clones; more than 75% of them occurred a single time. Roughly 1.2% of the sample lies in the top ten. Sequenced material: PBMCs or T cells enriched from blood (not recorded which). Receptors were obtained from a woman between 18 and 29 years old who had recovered from COVID-19.

This chain connects TRBV29-1 to TRBJ1-2; 7 positions agree with TRBD1. The CDR3 has 16 residues. V lost 3 bases to trimming and J lost 4 bases; unmatched junction nucleotides: 14. CDR1 and CDR2 from the germline V gene are SQVTM and ANQGSEA. The CDR3 nucleotides read TGCAGCGTTGAGTCAGGGGGTCAGGGTTTCGGCTATGGCTACACCTTC. This gives the protein CSVESGGQGFGYGYTF.

The rearrangement uses TRBV12-5 and TRBJ1-5, with TRBD1 matching over 9 bases. Unmatched junction bases numbered 19, after V lost 0 bases and J lost 7 bases. The CDR3 runs to 20 residues. Germline CDR1 and CDR2: LGHNT and FRNRAP. CDR3 nucleotide sequence: TGTGCTAGTGGTTTGGTAGAACTCCCTCAAATGGGACAGGGTTGGCAGCCCCAGCATTTT. Protein product: CASGLVELPQMGQGWQPQHF.

CDR3 amino acids: CATSSGQSYEQYF. CDR3 sequence (DNA): TGTGCCACCAGTTCGGGACAGAGCTACGAGCAGTACTTC. This chain joins TRBV24-1 and TRBJ2-7, with 7 nucleotides matching TRBD1. The CDR3 runs to 13 residues. Germline assignment: CDR1 KGHDR and CDR2 SFDVKD. V lost 6 bases and J lost 3; bases outside the gene matches: 4.

The V and J genes are TRBV7-9 and TRBJ1-2; 7 bases agree with TRBD1. Unmatched junction bases numbered 4, after V lost 5 bases and J lost 4 bases. The CDR3 has 13 residues. CDR1 is SEHNR and CDR2 is FQNEAQ in the germline V gene (reference sequence). Here the CDR3 reads CASSGDSLYGYTF. CDR3 DNA sequence: TGTGCCAGCAGCGGGGACAGTCTCTATGGCTACACCTTC.

This chain connects TRBV2 to TRBJ2-2; perhaps TRBD2 as D (5 bases). The V gene's germline CDR1 is SNHLY and CDR2 FYNNEI. V lost 3 bases, J lost 5 bases, and 10 bases lay in between. The CDR3 extends over 14 amino acids. The CDR3 loop is CASSEQRSTGELFF. The CDR3 DNA reads as TGTGCCAGCAGTGAGCAGCGGTCAACCGGGGAGCTGTTTTTT.

The V gene is TRBV18, the J gene TRBJ2-4; D is ambiguous. The length of the CDR3 is 13 residues. Trimming cost V 3 bases and J 3 bases, with 6 bases left between them. Germline V gene lookup returns CDR1 KGHSH and CDR2 LQKENI. The CDR3 here is CASSPSGKNIQYF. CDR3 coding DNA: TGTGCCAGCTCACCCAGTGGCAAAAACATTCAGTACTTC.

The chain links TRBV19 to TRBJ2-3, with a weak D call TRBD2 (6 bases). Germline-derived CDR1 and CDR2 are LNHDA and SQIVND (reference sequence). This CDR3 region has 13 residues. Trimming cost V 4 bases and J 2 bases, with 7 bases left between them. CDR3 loop: CASSKDYTDTQYF. CDR3 DNA: TGTGCCAGTAGTAAGGACTACACAGATACGCAGTATTTT.

This rearrangement joins TRBV9 to TRBJ1-3, with D unclear. The CDR3 length is 14 residues. CDR1 SGDLS and CDR2 YYNGEE come from the germline V gene. The germline V and J ends were trimmed by 2 bases and 0 bases, with 6 bases remaining between them. The CDR3 is CASSVGFSGNTIYF. Written as DNA, the CDR3 is TGTGCCAGCAGCGTGGGCTTCTCTGGAAACACCATATATTTT.

The chain couples TRBV27 to TRBJ1-2, with D possibly being TRBD1 (5 bases). This CDR3 contains 14 residues. CDR1 MNHEY and CDR2 SMNVEV come from the germline V gene (reference sequence). V lost 6 bases, J lost 4 bases, and 15 bases lay in between. CDR3 amino acids: CASSPTGGSYGYTF. The CDR3 nucleotides read TGTGCCAGCAGCCCTACCGGGGGATCCTATGGCTACACCTTC.

The chain has TRBV2 and TRBJ2-3; the D gene is possibly TRBD2 (6 bases). This CDR3 has 12 amino acids. The germline V and J ends were trimmed by 6 bases and 4 bases, with 8 bases remaining between them. From germline, CDR1 is SNHLY and CDR2 FYNNEI. The CDR3 nucleotides read TGTGCCAGCAGGAGGGAGGCAGATACGCAGTATTTT. This sequence encodes CASRREADTQYF.

This clone showed up just once. At the DNA level, this CDR3 is encoded by other sequences in the same sample as well. CDR3 nucleotide sequence: TGTGCCAGCAGCTTAGATAGGGGCAGCTACGAGCAGTACTTC. Its protein is CASSLDRGSYEQYF. The genes are TRBV11-2 and TRBJ2-7; D is perhaps TRBD1 (5 bases). CDR3 length: 14 amino acids. Per the germline V gene, CDR1 is SGHAT and CDR2 is FQNNGV. V was shortened by 0 bases and J by 3 bases, with 9 bases between the two germline ends.

This chain joins TRBV12-5 and TRBJ1-6; TRBD1 might be the D (6 bases). Deletions cut 0 bases from V and 9 bases from J, with 12 bases between. Germline V gives CDR1 LGHNT, CDR2 FRNRAP. This CDR3 has 15 residues. The CDR3 DNA follows: TGTGCTAGTGGTTTGGTAATACAGGGTATTTCACCCCTCCACTTT. Translated, it gives CASGLVIQGISPLHF.

The chain employs TRBV12-5 and TRBJ2-3; 11 nucleotides align to TRBD1. Germline assignment: CDR1 LGHNT and CDR2 FRNRAP. Unmatched junction bases numbered 8, after V lost 6 bases and J lost 3 bases. The CDR3 totals 16 residues. This chain's CDR3 is CASGRGTGGRTDTQYF. The CDR3 DNA reads as TGTGCTAGTGGCCGGGGGACAGGGGGTCGGACAGATACGCAGTATTTT.

The J gene is TRBJ2-1, the V gene TRBV12-2; the table's D call, TRBD2, was not checked against the DNA. TRBV12-2 is marked as a pseudogene. The CDR3 extends over 16 amino acids. CDR3 DNA sequence: TGTGCAAGTCGCCCCCATCAAGCGGGGGCATACAATGAGCAGTTCTTC. This gives the protein CASRPHQAGAYNEQFF.

This clone showed up just once. Written as DNA, the CDR3 is TGTGCCAGCGCCCTAGAGGTCGGCGGAAACACCATATATTTT. Its translation is CASALEVGGNTIYF. The chain recombines TRBV7-9 with TRBJ1-3; D is unresolved. The CDR3 runs 14 residues. V was pared by 8 bases and J by 4 bases, with 15 bases between. Germline loops: CDR1 SEHNR, CDR2 FQNEAQ (reference sequence).

The V gene is TRBV11-3, the J gene TRBJ2-5, with 11 bases fitting TRBD2. V was pared by 5 bases and J by 3 bases, with 5 bases of the junction left unmatched. CDR1 is SGHNT and CDR2 is YENEEA in the germline V gene. CDR3 length: 15 amino acids. The CDR3 region has the DNA TGTGCCAGCAGCGAATCGACTAGCGGGGAAGAGACCCAGTACTTC. Protein: CASSESTSGEETQYF.

The V call is TRBV27, the J call TRBJ1-3; D remains unclear. The germline CDR1 and CDR2 sequences are MNHEY and SMNVEV (reference sequence). V dropped 4 bases and J dropped 0 bases, with 7 bases sitting between them. This CDR3 region has 14 residues. The CDR3: CASSSLSSGNTIYF. CDR3 bases: TGTGCCAGCAGTTCTTTGTCCTCTGGAAACACCATATATTTT.